This T cell receptor beta chain was identified in a study of cytomegalovirus exposure and HLA in healthy donors. Whole-study findings and limits: A link between a missense DCLRE1C variant and TCR beta V- and J-gene trimming emerged from a later analysis. It was confirmed in vitro that a few of the CMV-associated chains were specific for CMV antigens. A prior analysis recorded that most TCR beta V segments were productive about 90% or about 30% of the time. The study carried out a later analysis of TCR beta sequences. It associated some 18,000 of them with specific HLA alleles at a false discovery rate of 0.05.

Germline V gives CDR1 SGHTA, CDR2 FQGNSA. V was shortened by 5 bases and J by 9 bases, with 17 bases between the two germline ends. The CDR3 length is 15 residues. With regard to this clone: What it recognizes is unknown.

The PCR used 60 Vbeta and 13 Jbeta primers. Data came from immunoSEQ multiplex PCR; TCRdb stores just in-frame clones and leaves some out. This sample yields about 96,000 clones, of which under 80% are seen a single time; approximately 7.4% belongs to the top ten. Sequences were obtained from PBMCs. This receptor was identified in a man between 50 and 59 years old in good health and CMV-seropositive. The chain is built from TRBV7-2 and TRBJ1-6; D gene uncertain. The CDR3, as DNA: TGTGCCAGCAGCGGCGAGCCGGGGTATGGTTCACCCCTCCACTTT. The encoded protein is CASSGEPGYGSPLHF.